The 14 T cell receptor beta chains presented below share a single source sample, sequenced in a study of Tregs in tolerant kidney transplant recipients. The data were produced by immunoSEQ multiplex PCR, yet TCRdb's version contains in-frame clones alone and is incomplete. Its listing shows fewer than 55,000 clones. The starting material was CD4+ T cells from blood, obtained before the transplant. All receptors come from a human donor who received a combined kidney and bone marrow transplant.

As regards this clone: The DNA ends 3 residues before the CDR3 does, and the rest of the CDR3 is filled in from the germline J gene. The chain has TRBV7-6 and TRBJ1-5, with D uncertain. Trimming took 5 bases from V and 4 from J, leaving 12 bases between them. CDR1 and CDR2 from the germline V gene are SGHVS and FNYEAQ. The CDR3 is 14 residues long. CDR3 loop: CASSPAGLNQPQHF. CDR3 DNA, as far as it was read: TGTGCCAGCAGCCCCGCGGGTTTGAATCAGCCC.

As for this clone: The CDR3 end is not reached by the read, which stops 3 residues before it; the germline J gene fills it in. The gene calls are TRBV5-6 and TRBJ2-5, with TRBD1 identical over 7 bases. The V segment lost 2 bases and the J segment 7 bases; nucleotides outside the gene matches: 11. Germline V lookup: CDR1 SGHDT, CDR2 YYEEEE. This CDR3 spans 15 amino acids. CDR3 DNA, as far as it was read: TGTGCCAGCAGCTTTGGGACAGCCAAACAGGGGACC. Encoded protein: CASSFGTAKQGT. In full, the CDR3 reads CASSFGTAKQGTQYF.

As concerns this clone: The read terminates 3 residues before the CDR3 end, so the remaining end is supplied by the germline J gene. This chain connects TRBV7-2 to TRBJ2-1; 8 bases map to TRBD2. CDR3 length: 14 amino acids. The V gene's germline CDR1 is SGHTA and CDR2 FQGNSA. V was clipped by 5 bases and J by 8 bases; unmatched bases: 8. CDR3 sequence reads: CASSLRLAGYEQFF. The covered CDR3 bases are TGTGCCAGCAGCCTGCGATTAGCGGGGTATGAG.

On this clone itself: The read comes to an end 3 residues before the CDR3 does, leaving the germline J gene to fill in the end. The V gene is TRBV18, the J gene TRBJ2-7; TRBD2 agrees at 7 bases. V dropped 4 bases and J dropped 2; count of bases not matched to a gene: 11. The CDR3 consists of 16 residues. CDR1 and CDR2 (germline): KGHSH, LQKENI. CDR3 protein: CASSHSAGGGTYEQYF. The CDR3 bases that were read are TGTGCCAGCTCACACTCCGCTGGGGGGGGGACCTACGAG.

As to this clone: The read ends 3 residues shy of where the CDR3 ends; the end is completed using the germline J gene. Different DNA sequences within this sample yield the same CDR3. The V gene is TRBV19, the J gene TRBJ1-1; D is unresolved. V was shortened by 3 bases and J by 3 bases, with 8 bases between the two germline ends. The CDR3 contains 13 residues. Germline values: CDR1 LNHDA, CDR2 SQIVND (reference sequence). The CDR3 sequence is CASSIVRDTEAFF. CDR3 DNA (partial): TGTGCCAGTAGTATCGTAAGGGACACTGAA. The variable domain in full, with the rest retrieved from reference TRBV19 and TRBJ1-1, is DGGITQSPKYLFRKEGQNVTLSCEQNLNHDAMYWYRQDPGQGLRLIYYSQIVNDFQKGDIAEGYSVSREKKESFPLTVTSAQKNPTAFYLCASSIVRDTEAFFGQGTRLTVV.

With regard to this clone: The read finishes 3 residues shy of the CDR3 end, and the germline J gene is used to complete it. This chain joins TRBV11-2 and TRBJ2-4; 7 bases match TRBD2. V was clipped by 5 bases and J by 6 bases; unmatched bases: 7. CDR1 is SGHAT, CDR2 FQNNGV, per germline. The CDR3 is made up of 14 amino acids. CDR3 DNA (partial): TGTGCCAGCAGCCCCGGCCGGACTAGAAACATT. Translating gives CASSPGRTRNI. The whole CDR3 is CASSPGRTRNIQYF.

On this clone itself: The read ends 3 residues shy of where the CDR3 ends; the end is completed using the germline J gene. The rearrangement uses TRBV7-2 and TRBJ2-2; 8 nucleotides agree with TRBD1. V lost 7 bases to trimming and J lost 4 bases; unmatched junction nucleotides: 8. The germline V gene encodes CDR1 SGHTA and CDR2 FQGNSA. This CDR3 spans 15 amino acids. The CDR3 region is CASTMLTGGTGELFF. The CDR3 DNA, read in part, is TGTGCCAGCACCATGCTTACAGGGGGCACCGGGGAG.

Of note for this clone: The CDR3 goes on 3 residues after the read ends, and that part is filled in from the germline J gene. The genes are TRBV7-2 and TRBJ2-7; D possibly corresponds to TRBD2 (6 bases). Germline assignment: CDR1 SGHTA and CDR2 FQGNSA. The CDR3 covers 14 residues. V was clipped by 7 bases and J by 5 bases, with 18 bases between them. Incomplete CDR3 DNA: TGTGCCAGCACCTTGGGGGGAATCTACAACGAG. This translates into CASTLGGIYNE. The whole CDR3 sequence is CASTLGGIYNEQYF.

Of note for this clone: Sequencing ends 3 residues short of the CDR3 end; the germline J gene provides the rest. The rearrangement uses TRBV19 and TRBJ2-7; no reliable D call. Deletions cut 4 bases from V and 1 base from J, with 11 bases between. The CDR3 runs 14 residues. Germline V gives CDR1 LNHDA, CDR2 SQIVND (reference sequence). This CDR3 is CASSTVTGSYEQYF. CDR3 DNA, as far as it was read: TGTGCCAGTAGTACCGTGACTGGATCCTACGAG.

The CDR3 reads CASSPRGGGSYEQYF. The sequenced CDR3 bases are TGTGCCAGCAGCCCCCGGGGCGGGGGGAGCTACGAG. The rearrangement links TRBV7-8 to TRBJ2-7, with TRBD2 identical over 8 bases. The read ends 3 residues early relative to the CDR3; the germline J gene fills the gap. CDR3 length equals 15 residues. CDR1 and CDR2 from the germline V gene are SGHVS and FQNEAQ. After removal of 5 bases from V and 3 bases from J, the junction contained 9 bases not matched to a gene.

Points on this clone: The CDR3 end is not reached by the read, which stops 3 residues before it; the germline J gene fills it in. V usage is TRBV23-1 and J usage is TRBJ2-2; no definite D call. TRBV23-1 is an ORF, with its function uncertain. The CDR3 extends over 16 amino acids. Trimming removed 6 bases at V and 4 bases at J, with 18 bases between. CDR3 DNA, as far as it was read: TGCGCCAGCAGCCCCACTCCACCCGCCGGCACCGGGGAG. It yields the protein CASSPTPPAGTGE. The whole CDR3 protein is CASSPTPPAGTGELFF.

The CDR3 DNA, read in part, is TGTGCCAGCGCCGACAGGGGAGGTCCCGGGGAG. As protein: CASADRGGPGE. The whole CDR3 protein is CASADRGGPGELFF. J is TRBJ2-2 and V is TRBV6-2 or TRBV6-3; 8 bases are shared with TRBD1. Read coverage stops 3 residues before the CDR3 terminus; the germline J gene supplies the remainder. Per germline, CDR1 MNHEY and CDR2 SVGEGT. V shed 8 bases and J 6 bases; nucleotides not matched to a gene: 8. The length of the CDR3 is 14 residues.

In the case of this clone: Read sequence stops 3 residues before the CDR3 end, and the germline J gene provides the missing end. The rearrangement uses TRBV29-1 and TRBJ1-4; D not certain. Germline lookup yields CDR1 SQVTM and CDR2 ANQGSEA. The V end was cut by 5 bases, the J end by 1 base, with 8 bases between. This CDR3 spans 13 amino acids. The CDR3 bases that were read are TGCAGCGTTCAAAAGGGAACTAATGAAAAA. Translation gives CSVQKGTNEK. The entire CDR3 reads CSVQKGTNEKLFF.

Worth noting for this clone: The sequence runs out 3 residues before the end of the CDR3; the remainder is reconstructed from the germline J gene. The chain joins TRBV5-1 to TRBJ2-6; a weak D match, TRBD2 (6 bases). Germline CDR1 SGHRS, CDR2 YFSETQ. CDR3 length: 16 residues. V was clipped by 0 bases and J by 0 bases, with 7 bases between them. The sequenced part of the CDR3 DNA is TGCGCCAGCAGCTTGGGGGACTCCTCTGGGGCCAACGTC. Translation gives CASSLGDSSGANV. The full CDR3 protein is CASSLGDSSGANVLTF.